This TCR beta chain came from a study of T cell changes during pregnancy in multiple sclerosis. Profiling relied on immunoSEQ multiplex PCR, and the TCRdb table lists in-frame clones only, not all of them. The sample contains under 25,000 clones, around four fifths of which appear only once. This CDR3 is built from 14 residues. V dropped 2 bases and J dropped 4 bases, with 11 bases sitting between them. The chain employs TRBV23-1 and TRBJ1-2; D is uncertain. TRBV23-1 falls under the ORF class, with uncertain function. The sequence was obtained from a female donor in good health, enrolled as a control in a pregnancy study. The material was CD8+ T cells from peripheral blood mononuclear cells, obtained in the first trimester of pregnancy. The CDR3 DNA reads TGCGCCAGCAGTCAACGAGGTCGCGTCTATGGCTACACCTTC. Translation: CASSQRGRVYGYTF.